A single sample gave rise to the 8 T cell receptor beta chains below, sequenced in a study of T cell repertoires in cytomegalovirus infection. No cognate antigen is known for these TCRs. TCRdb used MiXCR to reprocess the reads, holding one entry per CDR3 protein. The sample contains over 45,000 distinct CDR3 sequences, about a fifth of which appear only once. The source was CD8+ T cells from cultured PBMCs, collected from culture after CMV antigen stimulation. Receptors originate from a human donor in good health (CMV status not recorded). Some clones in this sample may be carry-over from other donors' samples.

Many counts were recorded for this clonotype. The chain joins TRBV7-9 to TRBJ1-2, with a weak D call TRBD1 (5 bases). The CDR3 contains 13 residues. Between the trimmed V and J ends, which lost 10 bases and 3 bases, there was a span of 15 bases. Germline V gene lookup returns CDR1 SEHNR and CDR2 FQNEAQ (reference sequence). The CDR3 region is CATAAGRYYGYTF. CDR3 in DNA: TGTGCCACGGCGGCAGGGAGGTACTATGGCTACACCTTC.

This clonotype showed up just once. This CDR3 reads CASSSGQSRAQYF. The DNA of the CDR3 is TGTGCCAGCAGCTCCGGCCAGTCACGGGCCCAGTACTTC. The chain employs TRBV5-6 and TRBJ2-5; no definite D call. This CDR3 has 13 amino acids. V gave up 3 bases and J gave up 9 bases, with 15 bases separating them. Germline values: CDR1 SGHDT, CDR2 YYEEEE.

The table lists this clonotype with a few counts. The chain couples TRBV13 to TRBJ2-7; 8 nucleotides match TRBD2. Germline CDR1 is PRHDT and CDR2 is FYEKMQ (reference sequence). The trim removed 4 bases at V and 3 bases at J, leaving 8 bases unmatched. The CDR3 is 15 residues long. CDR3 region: CASSSQSGSGYEQYF. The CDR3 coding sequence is TGTGCCAGCAGCTCCCAAAGCGGGAGTGGCTACGAGCAGTACTTC.

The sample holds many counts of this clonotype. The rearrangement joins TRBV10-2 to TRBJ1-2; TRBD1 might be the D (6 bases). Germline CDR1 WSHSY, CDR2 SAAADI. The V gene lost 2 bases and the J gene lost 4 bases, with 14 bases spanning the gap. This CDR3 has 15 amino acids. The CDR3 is CASSEATGSLYGYTF. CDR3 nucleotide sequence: TGCGCCAGCAGTGAGGCCACAGGGTCCCTCTATGGCTACACCTTC.

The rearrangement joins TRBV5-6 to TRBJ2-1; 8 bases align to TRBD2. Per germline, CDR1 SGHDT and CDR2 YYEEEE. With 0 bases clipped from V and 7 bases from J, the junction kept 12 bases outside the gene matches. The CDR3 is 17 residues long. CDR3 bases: TGTGCCAGCAGCTTGGTCAGCGGGGGCGTAGGGTGGAATGAGCAGTTCTTC. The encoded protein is CASSLVSGGVGWNEQFF.

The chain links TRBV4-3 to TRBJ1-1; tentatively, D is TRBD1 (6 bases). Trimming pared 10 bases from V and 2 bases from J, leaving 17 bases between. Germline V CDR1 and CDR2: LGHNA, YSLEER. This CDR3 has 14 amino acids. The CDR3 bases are TGCGCCACACGGCAGGGGACGGATAACACTGAAGCTTTCTTT. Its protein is CATRQGTDNTEAFF.

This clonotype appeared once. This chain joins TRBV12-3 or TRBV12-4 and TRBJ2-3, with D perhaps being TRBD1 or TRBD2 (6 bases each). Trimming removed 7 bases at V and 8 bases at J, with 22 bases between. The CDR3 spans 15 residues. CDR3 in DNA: TGTGCCAGCACCTTATCGGAGGGGGACCTTGGTACGCAGTATTTT. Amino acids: CASTLSEGDLGTQYF.

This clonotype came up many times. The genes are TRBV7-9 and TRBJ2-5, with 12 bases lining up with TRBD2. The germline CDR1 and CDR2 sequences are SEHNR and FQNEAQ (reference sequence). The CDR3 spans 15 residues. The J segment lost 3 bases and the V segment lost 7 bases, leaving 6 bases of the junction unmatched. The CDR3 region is CASNNRLAGEETQYF. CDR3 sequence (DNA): TGTGCCAGCAACAATCGACTAGCGGGGGAAGAGACCCAGTACTTC.